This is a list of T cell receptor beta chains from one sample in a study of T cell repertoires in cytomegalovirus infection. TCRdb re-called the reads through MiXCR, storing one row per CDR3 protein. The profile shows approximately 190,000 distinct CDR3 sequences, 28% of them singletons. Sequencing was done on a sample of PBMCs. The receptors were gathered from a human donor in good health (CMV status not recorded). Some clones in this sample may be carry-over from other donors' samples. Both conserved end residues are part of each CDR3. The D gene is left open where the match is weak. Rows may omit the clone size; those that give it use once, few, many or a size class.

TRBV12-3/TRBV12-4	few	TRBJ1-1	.	TGTGCCAGCAGTCTCCGGACGGACGAAGCTTTCTTT	CASSLRTDEAFF
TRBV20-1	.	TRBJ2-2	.	TGCAGTGCACGGGGGGCCCCGAACACCGGGGAGCTGTTTTTT	CSARGAPNTGELFF
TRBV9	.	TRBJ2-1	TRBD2	TGTGCCAGCAGCGTAACAACGGGGGCGGGGGGCTACAATGAGCAGTTCTTC	CASSVTTGAGGYNEQFF
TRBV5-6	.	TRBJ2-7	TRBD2	TGTGCCAGCAGCTTGGATCGGCTAGCGGGGGTCACATCCTACGAGCAGTACTTC	CASSLDRLAGVTSYEQYF
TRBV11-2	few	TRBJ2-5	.	TGTGCCAGCAGCTTAGAGAGGGTGGGAGAGACCCAGTACTTC	CASSLERVGETQYF
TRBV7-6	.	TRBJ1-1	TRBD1	TGTGCCAGCAGCTTATACAAGGGACAGCTGAACACTGAAGCTTTCTTT	CASSLYKGQLNTEAFF
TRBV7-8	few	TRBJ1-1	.	TGTGCCAGCAGCTTAGCGGCTGGGGGCACTGAAGCTTTCTTT	CASSLAAGGTEAFF
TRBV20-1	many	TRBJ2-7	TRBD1	TGCAGTGCCCTAACGGACAGGGCCTACGAGCAGTACTTC	CSALTDRAYEQYF
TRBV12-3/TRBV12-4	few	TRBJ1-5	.	TGTGCCAGCAGTTTAGGCACGAATAGCAATCAGCCCCAGCATTTT	CASSLGTNSNQPQHF
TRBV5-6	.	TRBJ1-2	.	TGTGCCAGCAGCTTGGTGCTCAATGACGGCTACACCTTC	CASSLVLNDGYTF
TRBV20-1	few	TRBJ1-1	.	TGCAGTGCTCGCGCCAACATGAACACTGAAGCTTTCTTT	CSARANMNTEAFF
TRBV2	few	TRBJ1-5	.	TGTGCCAGCAAGGCAGGGTACTATCAAAGGGGGGAGCCCCAGCATTTT	CASKAGYYQRGEPQHF
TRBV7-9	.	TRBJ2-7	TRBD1	TGTGCCAGCAGCTCACAGGGGCCCAGCTCCTACGAGCAGTACTTC	CASSSQGPSSYEQYF
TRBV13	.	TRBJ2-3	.	TGTGCCAGCAGCACCGGGGGATTCACAGATACGCAGTATTTT	CASSTGGFTDTQYF
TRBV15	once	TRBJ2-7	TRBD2	TGTGCCACCAGCAGAGAGGGGGGGGTGGGTAGGGAGCAGTACTTC	CATSREGGVGREQYF
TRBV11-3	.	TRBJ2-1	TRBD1	TGTGCCAGCAGCCCCGGACAGGGGTTGGTGTACAATGAGCAGTTCTTC	CASSPGQGLVYNEQFF
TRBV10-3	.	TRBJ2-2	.	TGTGCCATCAGTGAGAGGCCGGACGCCGGGGAGCTGTTTTTT	CAISERPDAGELFF
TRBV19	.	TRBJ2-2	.	TGTGCCAGTAGTTTAAGGGGAGCACACACCGGGGAGCTGTTTTTT	CASSLRGAHTGELFF
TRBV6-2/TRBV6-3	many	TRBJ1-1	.	TGTGCCAGCAGTTTAACCGGGGAGAACACTGAAGCTTTCTTT	CASSLTGENTEAFF
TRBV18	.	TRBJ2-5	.	TGTGCCAGCTCACCCGGCCAGTTCCAAGATACCAAGTACTTC	CASSPGQFQDTKYF
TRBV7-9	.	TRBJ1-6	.	TGTGCCAGCACTTCCTCGGCCCATAGGTCCTATAATTCACCCCTCCACTTT	CASTSSAHRSYNSPLHF
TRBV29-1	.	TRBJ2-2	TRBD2	TGCAGCGTTAAGGGATTGGGGACTACGAACACCGGGGAGCTGTTTTTT	CSVKGLGTTNTGELFF